This entry is about one TCR beta chain. Antigen: not known. This entry belongs to a study of cytomegalovirus exposure and HLA in healthy donors. Overall study: Early on, a data release was issued that held about 85 million unique TCRs from HLA-typed donors.

Germline CDR1 is SGHDT and CDR2 is YYEEEE. V lost 3 bases and J 1 base, leaving 16 bases between the germline ends. The CDR3 is made up of 16 amino acids. Findings of the study overall: According to reports, the classifier identified cytomegalovirus status with high specificity and sensitivity. TCR beta V- and J-gene trimming, according to a later analysis, was linked to a missense DCLRE1C variant.

Donors sampled were nominally healthy, though unrecorded immune exposures were likely. Primers included in the PCR were 60 Vbeta and 13 Jbeta primers. Measured with immunoSEQ multiplex PCR; TCRdb has only the in-frame clones, and not every one. The data show tens of thousands of clones, with roughly 70% seen just once and about 12% held by the top ten. The chain employs TRBV5-6 and TRBJ2-5; D is perhaps TRBD1 (5 bases). Specimen: PBMCs. This TCR derives from a middle-aged woman in good health and CMV-seropositive. The CDR3 sequence is CASSSDPRQGQETQYF. DNA of the CDR3: TGTGCCAGCAGCTCGGACCCCCGCCAGGGCCAAGAGACCCAGTACTTC.